The TCR beta chain described here comes from a study of blood T cell repertoires in COVID-19. Only in-frame clones appear in the TCRdb table, and some are missing; sequencing was by immunoSEQ multiplex PCR. The table shows more than 50,000 clones, with approximately 91% occurring only once. The CDR3 extends over 16 amino acids. With 0 bases clipped from V and 9 bases from J, the junction kept 11 bases outside the gene matches. Germline CDR1 reads SGHRS; CDR2 reads YFSETQ. The chain recombines TRBV5-1 with TRBJ2-1; TRBD2 matches at 8 bases. This receptor was taken from a human donor in a cohort sampled during active COVID-19. Sequencing was performed on peripheral blood. DNA of the CDR3: TGCGCCAGCAGCTTGGCCCCTAGCGGGCCTGGGGGTGAGCAGTTCTTC. This translates into CASSLAPSGPGGEQFF.